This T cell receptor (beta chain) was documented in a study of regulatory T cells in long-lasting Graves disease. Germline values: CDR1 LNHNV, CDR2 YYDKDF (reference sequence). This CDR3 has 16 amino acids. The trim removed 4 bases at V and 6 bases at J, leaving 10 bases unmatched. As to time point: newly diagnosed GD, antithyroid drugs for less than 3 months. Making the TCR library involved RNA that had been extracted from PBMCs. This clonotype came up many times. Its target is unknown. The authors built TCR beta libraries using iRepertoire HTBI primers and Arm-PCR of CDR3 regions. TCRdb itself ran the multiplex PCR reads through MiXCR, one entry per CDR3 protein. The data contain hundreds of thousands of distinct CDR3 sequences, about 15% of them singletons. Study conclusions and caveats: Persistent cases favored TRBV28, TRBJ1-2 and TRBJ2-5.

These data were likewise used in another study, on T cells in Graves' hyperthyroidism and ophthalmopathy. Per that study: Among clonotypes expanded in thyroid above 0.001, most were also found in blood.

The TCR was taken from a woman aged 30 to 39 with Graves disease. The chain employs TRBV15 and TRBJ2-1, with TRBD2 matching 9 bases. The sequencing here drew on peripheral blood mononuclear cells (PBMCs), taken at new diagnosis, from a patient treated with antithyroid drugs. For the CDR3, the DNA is TGTGCCACCAGCACCCCAAGGCGGGGGGGGAGCAATGAGCAGTTCTTC. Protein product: CATSTPRRGGSNEQFF.